The clone carrying this T cell receptor (delta chain) was counted at least ten times. Its antigen is not known. All 8 TRDV and 4 TRDJ genes were targeted in 32-plex amplification of genomic DNA. In about 3 barcoding PCR cycles, molecules received a 12-nucleotide UMI, then adapter PCR followed. With CATT, TCRdb re-called clones from the multiplex PCR reads. The data hold about 2,500 delta-chain clones, with less than 15% observed a single time. The J segment lost 0 bases and the V segment lost 2 bases, leaving 16 bases of the junction unmatched. This CDR3 is 20 amino acids long. Germline assignment: CDR1 TVYSNPD and CDR2 GDNSRS (reference sequence). The data are from a study of DNA immune sequencing with unique molecular identifiers. Study details: The sample holds FACS-enriched γδ T cells from PBMC. Sequencing input was 100 ng for enriched and around 1 ug for non-enriched PBMC DNA.

Study-wide results and limits: Top 5 clonotypes made up over half of productive TRD molecules in several healthy donors. Only primer-targeted TRD sequences can be detected; novel ones are missed.

Specimen: gamma-delta T cells from PBMCs. This chain uses TRDV3 with TRDJ3; the match to TRDD3 covers 7 bases. The TCR sequence derives from a human donor in good health. This chain's CDR3 is CAFRVRYWGLSSWDTRQMFF. CDR3 nucleotide sequence: TGTGCCTTTCGCGTTCGGTACTGGGGCCTGAGCTCCTGGGACACCCGACAGATGTTTTTC.